The T cell receptor (beta chain) described here comes from a study of blood T cell repertoires in COVID-19. Study background: Material from acute and convalescent COVID-19 was sourced from the United States, Italy and Spain. T cells, B-cell-depleted T cells, or PBMCs provided the cDNA or gDNA that served as material.

Per the original data handling: Amplification of reference gene primers provided the estimated nucleated cell counts. The assay was immunoSEQ multiplex PCR, and TCRdb's table has in-frame clones only and misses some. V, J and clone size derive from that table, while D and trimming were established from the DNA sequence. Of some 57,000 clones in the sample, 80% to 90% are singletons; the top ten hold about 1.6%. CDR1 is PRHDT, CDR2 FYEKMQ, per germline (reference sequence). CDR3 length: 17 residues. The V segment lost 2 bases and the J segment 4 bases; nucleotides outside the gene matches: 13. This clone was seen more than once but under ten times.

The origin of this receptor is a man in his 60s with acute or convalescent COVID-19. The gene calls are TRBV13 and TRBJ1-2; 7 nucleotides agree with TRBD1. Source material: peripheral blood. The CDR3 loop reads CASSLRGRQGFSYGYTF. CDR3 nucleotide sequence: TGTGCCAGCAGCTTACGGGGTCGACAGGGATTCTCCTATGGCTACACCTTC. The entire variable domain, with the rest obtained from reference TRBV13 and TRBJ1-2, is as follows: AAGVIQSPRHLIKEKRETATLKCYPIPRHDTVYWYQQGPGQDPQFLISFYEKMQSDKGSIPDRFSAQQFSDYHSELNMSSLELGDSALYFCASSLRGRQGFSYGYTFGSGTRLTVV.